The rows below give T cell receptor beta chains drawn from one sample of a study of T cells after yellow fever vaccination. One entry per CDR3 protein results from TCRdb running MiXCR on the 5' RACE reads. The data show some 600,000 distinct CDR3 sequences, 10% to 15% seen once. Sequenced material: PBMCs, taken on the day of the yellow fever booster vaccination. These receptor sequences come from a man aged 30 to 39 who received the YFV17D yellow fever vaccine. CDR3s include the opening cysteine and the closing phenylalanine or tryptophan. The order of the fields is J gene, V gene, D gene, clone size, CDR3 DNA, CDR3 protein. The D gene is left open where the match is weak. The size of a clone is reported for some rows only, either as once, few or many, or as a class for expanded clones.

TRBJ1-2,TRBV10-2,.,.,TGCGCCAGCAGTGATGGGAATGGCTACACCTTC,CASSDGNGYTF
TRBJ1-2,TRBV6-5,TRBD1,many,TGTGCCAGCAGTCCGGTGGGACAGGGGGGCAAAGCTAACTATGGCTACACCTTC,CASSPVGQGGKANYGYTF
TRBJ2-1,TRBV5-6,TRBD2,few,TGTGCCAGCAGCTTGGGACTAGCCCGCGAGCAGTTCTTC,CASSLGLAREQFF
TRBJ2-2,TRBV12-3/TRBV12-4,.,few,TGTGCCAGCAGACCTCAGGCTAACACCGGGGAGCTGTTTTTT,CASRPQANTGELFF
TRBJ1-4,TRBV27,.,.,TGTGCCAGCAGTAACTCCGGGACAACTAATGAAAAACTGTTTTTT,CASSNSGTTNEKLFF
TRBJ2-1,TRBV5-5,TRBD2,few,TGTGCCAGCAGCTTGGCCATATCGGTAATAGCGGGGAATAATGAGCAGTTCTTC,CASSLAISVIAGNNEQFF
TRBJ2-7,TRBV7-2,TRBD2,.,TGTGCCAGCGCAGGACTAGCGGGGTCCTACGAGCAGTACTTC,CASAGLAGSYEQYF
TRBJ2-1,TRBV20-1,.,few,TGCAGTGCTAGAGGATCGGTAGTCTATGAGCAGTTCTTC,CSARGSVVYEQFF
TRBJ1-2,TRBV6-1,.,.,TGTGCCAGCAGTCCCATGGAGGGCGCAGGTGGCTACACCTTC,CASSPMEGAGGYTF
TRBJ2-7,TRBV12-3/TRBV12-4,TRBD2,few,TGTGCCAGCAGTAAAGGGGCTAGCGGTGAGCAGTACTTC,CASSKGASGEQYF
TRBJ2-3,TRBV7-2,TRBD1,few,TGTGCCAGCAGCTTTAGGTCCCAAACAGGGGGGGATACGCAGTATTTT,CASSFRSQTGGDTQYF
TRBJ2-1,TRBV5-1,TRBD2,.,TGCGCCAGCAGCTTGCTGGTAGCGGGAGTCAATGAGCAGTTCTTC,CASSLLVAGVNEQFF
TRBJ2-1,TRBV10-3,TRBD2,few,TGTGCCATCAGTGGAGGGGAGGGCAATGAGCAGTTCTTC,CAISGGEGNEQFF
TRBJ2-3,TRBV20-1,.,few,TGCAGTGCGAGGGCCCTAGTAGCAGATACGCAGTATTTT,CSARALVADTQYF
TRBJ2-7,TRBV24-1,TRBD1,few,TGTGCCACCAGCCGGGACAGCCAATACGAGCAGTACTTC,CATSRDSQYEQYF
TRBJ2-5,TRBV6-1,.,.,TGTGCCAGCAGCTCAGGGGTTAGCCAAGAGACCCAGTACTTC,CASSSGVSQETQYF
TRBJ1-1,TRBV2,.,few,TGTGCCAGCCGAACAGATCTACAAGCTTTCTTT,CASRTDLQAFF
TRBJ2-5,TRBV7-9,.,many,TGTGCCAGCAGCTTAGCGGAGATCGATAGGGAGACCCAGTACTTC,CASSLAEIDRETQYF
TRBJ2-7,TRBV30,TRBD1,.,TGTGCCTGGAGTGTAGGGGACAGGCAGTACTTC,CAWSVGDRQYF
TRBJ2-1,TRBV29-1,.,.,TGCAGCGCACGAACCGGGACGGCGAACAATGAGCAGTTCTTC,CSARTGTANNEQFF
TRBJ2-1,TRBV20-1,TRBD1,.,TGCAGTGCTAGTCGGGGACAGATCAACAATGAGCAGTTCTTC,CSASRGQINNEQFF
TRBJ1-4,TRBV12-2,.,.,TGTGCAAGTCGCTTAGGACAAGATGAAAAACTGTTTTTT,CASRLGQDEKLFF
TRBJ2-2,TRBV5-1,.,.,TGCGCCAGCAGTCGGGACCAACCCGGGGAGCTGTTTTTT,CASSRDQPGELFF
TRBJ1-3,TRBV20-1,.,few,TGCAGTGCTAACAGGCTTCGTGGAAACACCATATATTTT,CSANRLRGNTIYF
TRBJ2-7,TRBV12-3/TRBV12-4,.,.,TGTGCCAGCAGCTGGGCTAGCGTCTTCTCCTACGAGCAGTACTTC,CASSWASVFSYEQYF
TRBJ2-7,TRBV15,.,few,TGTGCCACCAGCAGAGATCGGGTTAAGCAGTACTTC,CATSRDRVKQYF
TRBJ2-2,TRBV15,.,many,TGTGCCACCAGCACTAGTGGCTCCGCCGGGGAGCTGTTTTTT,CATSTSGSAGELFF
TRBJ2-7,TRBV4-2,.,few,TGTGCCAGCAGCCAAGATGGGGGGGGCCCTAGTTCCTACGAGCAGTACTTC,CASSQDGGGPSSYEQYF
TRBJ2-3,TRBV18,.,few,TGTGCCAGCTCAGCCGGGTCCGGCACAGATACGCAGTATTTT,CASSAGSGTDTQYF
TRBJ2-7,TRBV12-3/TRBV12-4,.,many,TGTGCCAGCAGTTTAAGGGAAACCTACGAGCAGTACTTC,CASSLRETYEQYF
TRBJ2-2,TRBV6-5,.,few,TGTGCCAGCGCCCTGATTACCGGGGAGCTGTTTTTT,CASALITGELFF
TRBJ2-1,TRBV11-1,TRBD2,few,TGTGCCAGCAGCTTATTTGGGTTCTCGCTAGCGGGAGATTACAATGAGCAGTTCTTC,CASSLFGFSLAGDYNEQFF
TRBJ2-7,TRBV7-9,TRBD2,.,TGTGCCAGCAGCTTGGGGCCTGCTAGCGGAACTTACGAGCAGTACTTC,CASSLGPASGTYEQYF
TRBJ1-4,TRBV19,.,.,TGTGCCAGTAGTTGGCAATTATATGAAAAACTGTTTTTT,CASSWQLYEKLFF
TRBJ1-1,TRBV5-1,.,.,TGCGCCAGTTCCGAGCTGTACCTGAACACTGAAGCTTTCTTT,CASSELYLNTEAFF
TRBJ2-7,TRBV5-1,TRBD1,many,TGCGCCAGCAGCGAACAGGGGGCGTTTTACGAGCAGTACTTC,CASSEQGAFYEQYF
TRBJ2-3,TRBV20-1,TRBD2,.,TGCAGTCCGGGTAGCGGGAACACAGATACGCAGTATTTT,CSPGSGNTDTQYF
TRBJ2-5,TRBV7-9,.,few,TGTGCCAGCAGCCCCGGAAAGGGGTACCAAGAGACCCAGTACTTC,CASSPGKGYQETQYF
TRBJ2-1,TRBV20-1,TRBD2,.,TGCAGTGCTAGAGACAGCGGGAGGGGTACCTACAATGAGCAGTTCTTC,CSARDSGRGTYNEQFF
TRBJ2-1,TRBV5-1,.,.,TGCGCCAGCAGCTTGGGTCGCCAGGGGAATGTCCATGAGCAGTTCTTC,CASSLGRQGNVHEQFF
TRBJ2-7,TRBV20-1,.,.,TGCAGTGCTAGAGATCCTAGCCGCGGTCCTGCGCAGTACTTC,CSARDPSRGPAQYF
TRBJ2-1,TRBV5-1,TRBD2,.,TGCGCCAGCAGCTCCCACAGCGGGCTAGCGGGAGAAAATGAGCAGTTCTTC,CASSSHSGLAGENEQFF
TRBJ2-1,TRBV20-1,.,.,TGCAGTCTCGGTCTGGGACGACGGGGTTTTAATGAGCAGTTCTTC,CSLGLGRRGFNEQFF
TRBJ2-7,TRBV10-3,.,few,TGTGCCATCAGGTCCACAGGGTCCGAGCAGTACTTC,CAIRSTGSEQYF
TRBJ2-2,TRBV7-2,.,many,TGTGCCAGCAGCAGGACAACGAACACCGGGGAGCTGTTTTTT,CASSRTTNTGELFF
TRBJ2-1,TRBV7-2,.,.,TGTGCCAGCAGCGTACAGGCGGGTAATGAGCAGTTCTTC,CASSVQAGNEQFF
TRBJ2-3,TRBV20-1,.,.,TGCAGTGCTAGAGACTCCGGGACCGCTGCCCCAGATACGCAGTATTTT,CSARDSGTAAPDTQYF
TRBJ1-1,TRBV5-5,.,few,TGTGCCAGCAGCTTGGCTGGGGACTCGGACACTGAAGCTTTCTTT,CASSLAGDSDTEAFF
TRBJ2-1,TRBV19,TRBD2,few,TGTGCCAGTAGTATTGAAGCGGGAGGAACCTACAATGAGCAGTTCTTC,CASSIEAGGTYNEQFF
TRBJ2-3,TRBV11-2,.,few,TGTGCCAGCACCGCTTTAGGCCATAGCACAGATACGCAGTATTTT,CASTALGHSTDTQYF
TRBJ2-1,TRBV7-2,.,few,TGTGCCAGCAGCCCAGGGCACCTCGACAATGAGCAGTTCTTC,CASSPGHLDNEQFF
TRBJ2-1,TRBV10-2,TRBD2,few,TGCGCCAGCAGTATTACTAGCGGGATCACTGAGCAGTTCTTC,CASSITSGITEQFF